The clone carrying this TCR beta chain appeared a few times. Its antigen is as yet unknown. This sample is drawn from a study of blood T cells in healthy people across ages. Study-level information: About one barcoded beta molecule was captured per two T cells (by template switching).

Points from the study as a whole: TCR beta diversity tracked closely with naive T cell percentage. No one knew whether donors had CMV, which possibly confounded expanded clonotype changes.

Germline V gene sequence: CDR1 SGHAT, CDR2 FQNNGV. The CDR3 totals 16 residues. V dropped 1 base and J dropped 4 bases, with 16 bases sitting between them. A second roughly 7 to 12 cycle PCR used barcoded and J-beta primers. Every cDNA molecule bore a tag from a template-switch adaptor containing 12 random nucleotides. TCRdb itself ran the 5' RACE reads through MiXCR, one entry per CDR3 protein. The sample has some 700,000 distinct CDR3 sequences; roughly 45% are singletons. The TCR originated in a woman aged 55 to 70 in good health. The chain joins TRBV11-2 to TRBJ2-5; D may be TRBD2 (6 bases). Specimen: blood. CDR3 loop: CASSLGGGGKGETQYF. Written as DNA, the CDR3 is TGTGCCAGCAGCTTAGGAGGTGGCGGGAAGGGAGAGACCCAGTACTTC.